The source of this TCR beta chain is a study of PD-L1 blockade in urothelial cancer. As for time point: peripheral blood 6 weeks after treatment start. V shed 3 bases, J shed 4 bases, and the junction held 6 bases outside the gene matches. The CDR3 length is 16 residues. CDR1 is SGHRS, CDR2 YFSETQ, per germline. The table came from immunoSEQ multiplex PCR; TCRdb's copy has only in-frame clones and leaves some out. This repertoire shows nearly 50,000 clones, 65% to 85% found once; its top ten account for approximately 10%. This specimen consisted of PBMCs, obtained around atezolizumab (anti-PD-L1) treatment. V and J are TRBV5-1 and TRBJ2-1; 11 bases fit TRBD2. The source is a man between 65 and 85 years old with urothelial cancer. CDR3 sequence: CASSSLAGGLYNEQFF. The CDR3 DNA is TGCGCCAGCAGCTCCCTAGCGGGAGGCTTATACAATGAGCAGTTCTTC.